This T cell receptor beta chain was sequenced for a study of chemoradiotherapy in HPV16-positive cancers. Background on the study: Candidate HPV-specific T-cell clones and common TCR motifs came from functional assays in two HPV16-positive patients. The study, taken as a whole, reports: Candidate HPV-specific clones and E7-related TCR motifs grew in tumor during treatment. Only a couple of HPV16-positive patients supplied the functional HPV-specificity definition.

The method was immunoSEQ multiplex PCR; TCRdb's version includes in-frame clones alone and lacks a portion of them. The table has several hundred clones, 55% to 75% seen once. This clone was counted between two and nine times. Its antigen is currently unknown. Repeated repertoire sampling spanned the course of chemoradiotherapy. The V and J ends lost 4 bases and 0 bases respectively, with 11 bases between them. There are 15 residues in the CDR3. Germline V gene sequence: CDR1 MDHEN, CDR2 SYDVKM. The specimen comprised tumor tissue, sampled from a patient who underwent chemoradiotherapy. The receptor was derived from a human donor with HPV-associated anogenital cancer. The J gene is TRBJ2-3, the V gene TRBV28; D call uncertain. The CDR3 region is CASSYFESSTDTQYF. The CDR3 bases are TGTGCCAGCAGTTATTTCGAGTCTAGCACAGATACGCAGTATTTT.